The sequence of this T cell receptor (beta chain) was determined in a study of cytomegalovirus exposure and HLA in healthy donors. The CDR3 is 14 residues long. J gave up 2 bases and V 4 bases, and 5 bases lay outside the gene matches. Germline V lookup: CDR1 SGHDT, CDR2 YYEEEE. Vbeta (60) and Jbeta (13) primers were used in the PCR. Sequencing was performed with immunoSEQ multiplex PCR; in TCRdb, only in-frame clones are kept and a portion is missing. Of roughly 100,000 clones listed, about 74% are singletons. General study results and limits: The productive fraction for most TCR beta V segments was about 90% or about 30% in an earlier analysis. Across HLA loci, a later analysis found differing TCR association rates, with DRB1 most and HLA-C fewest.

Worth noting for this clone: The antigen remains unidentified.

The sequenced material came from PBMCs. The rearrangement uses TRBV5-6 and TRBJ2-7; 8 positions match TRBD2. The sequence was collected from a male donor in good health and CMV-seropositive. The CDR3 DNA sequence: TGTGCCAGCAGCAGCGGACTAGCCGCCTACGAGCAGTACTTC. This encodes CASSSGLAAYEQYF.